Following are 16 T cell receptor beta chains from one sample sequenced in a study of Tregs in tolerant kidney transplant recipients. Repertoires were generated with immunoSEQ multiplex PCR, while TCRdb's copy carries only in-frame clones and drops some. The sample shows about 120,000 clones, roughly nine tenths of them seen only once. The source material was CD4+ T cells from blood. These receptors all stem from a human donor in good health.

The V gene is TRBV5-6, the J gene TRBJ1-2, with 8 positions matching TRBD1. CDR1 SGHDT and CDR2 YYEEEE come from the germline V gene. Germline trimming cut 4 bases from V and 2 bases from J; bases unmatched to any gene: 10. CDR3 size: 16 residues. CDR3 sequence reads: CASSPIPTGGNYGYTF. The CDR3 DNA follows: TGTGCCAGCAGCCCCATCCCTACAGGGGGGAACTATGGCTACACCTTC.

CDR3 region: CASSSQGVGTGELFF. The CDR3 DNA follows: TGTGCCAGCAGCTCCCAGGGGGTAGGGACCGGGGAGCTGTTTTTT. The chain carries TRBV7-8 and TRBJ2-2; 7 bases are a match to TRBD1. Unmatched junction bases numbered 7, after V lost 4 bases and J lost 5 bases. This CDR3 has 15 residues. Germline CDR1 reads SGHVS; CDR2 reads FQNEAQ.

The chain recombines TRBV7-2 with TRBJ1-3; D remains unclear. CDR1 and CDR2 from the germline V gene are SGHTA and FQGNSA. V gave up 5 bases and J gave up 2 bases, with 16 bases separating them. This CDR3 has 16 residues. The CDR3 DNA sequence: TGTGCCAGCAGCCTTGCGACCTTACTCCCTGGAAACACCATATATTTT. Amino acids: CASSLATLLPGNTIYF.

This chain joins TRBV2 and TRBJ2-7, with 10 nucleotides matching TRBD1. Germline trimming cut 4 bases from V and 4 bases from J; bases unmatched to any gene: 7. The CDR3 extends over 15 amino acids. Germline V gene lookup returns CDR1 SNHLY and CDR2 FYNNEI. The CDR3 bases are TGTGCCAGCAGTGCCCGCCGGACAGGGGGGTACGAGCAGTACTTC. It encodes CASSARRTGGYEQYF. The entire variable domain, with the rest obtained from reference TRBV2 and TRBJ2-7, is as follows: EPEVTQTPSHQVTQMGQEVILRCVPISNHLYFYWYRQILGQKVEFLVSFYNNEISEKSEIFDDQFSVERPDGSNFTLKIRSTKLEDSAMYFCASSARRTGGYEQYFGPGTRLTVT.

The rearrangement uses TRBV2 and TRBJ2-3; D remains unclear. Looked up from germline, CDR1 is SNHLY and CDR2 is FYNNEI. CDR3 length: 11 residues. Trimming shortened V by 8 bases and J by 2 bases, and 5 bases separated the two germline ends. This CDR3 reads CASHLTDTQYF. Written as DNA, the CDR3 is TGTGCCAGCCACCTCACAGATACGCAGTATTTT.

CDR3 DNA sequence: TGTGCCAGCAGCTCCCAATTTACAGGGGAAGTAGGCTACACCTTC. Translating it yields CASSSQFTGEVGYTF. V and J are TRBV7-8 and TRBJ1-2; TRBD1 agrees at 7 bases. The CDR3 covers 15 residues. Germline V CDR1 and CDR2: SGHVS, FQNEAQ. V shed 4 bases and J 8 bases; nucleotides not matched to a gene: 13.

The chain links TRBV4-1 to TRBJ2-5; D tentatively fits TRBD1 or TRBD2 (7 bases each). The ends were cut back, 5 bases at V and 5 bases at J, with 18 bases in the middle. The CDR3 has 15 amino acids. In germline, CDR1 is MGHRA, CDR2 YSYEKL. The CDR3 DNA reads TGCGCCAGCAGCTCCCGGGGAGGGGGCGGTGAGACCCAGTACTTC. Translation: CASSSRGGGGETQYF.

This chain connects TRBV6-5 to TRBJ1-3, with D possibly TRBD1 on 5 matching bases. Trimming removed 6 bases at V and 1 base at J, with 13 bases between. The germline V gene encodes CDR1 MNHEY and CDR2 SVGAGI. This CDR3 spans 15 amino acids. This CDR3 is CASRPPGESGNTIYF. DNA of the CDR3: TGTGCCAGCAGACCCCCGGGGGAATCTGGAAACACCATATATTTT.

The V and J genes are TRBV6-6 and TRBJ2-1; D not resolved. With 2 bases removed from V and 2 bases from J, the gap between germline ends came to 10 bases. The CDR3 contains 15 residues. Germline V gene data show CDR1 as MNHNY and CDR2 as SVGAGI (reference sequence). CDR3 DNA sequence: TGTGCCAGCAGTTACGTGCAGGCCACCTACAATGAGCAGTTCTTC. It encodes CASSYVQATYNEQFF.

The CDR3 is CASSLATGSWGEQFF. The CDR3 DNA sequence: TGCGCCAGCAGCTTGGCGACAGGGTCCTGGGGTGAGCAGTTCTTC. The chain links TRBV5-1 to TRBJ2-1, with 7 bases identical to TRBD1. CDR1 SGHRS and CDR2 YFSETQ come from the germline V gene. The CDR3 totals 15 residues. V lost 0 bases and J lost 9; bases outside the gene matches: 9.

V and J are TRBV5-1 and TRBJ2-1; a weak D match, TRBD2 (6 bases). The germline CDR1 and CDR2 sequences are SGHRS and YFSETQ. This CDR3 region has 15 residues. V lost 0 bases to trimming and J lost 0 bases, with 7 bases between them. CDR3 coding DNA: TGCGCCAGCAGCTTGGGACTAGTCTCCTACAATGAGCAGTTCTTC. Translation: CASSLGLVSYNEQFF. The full variable domain, in which reference TRBV5-1 and TRBJ2-1 provide the parts outside the CDR3, is KAGVTQTPRYLIKTRGQQVTLSCSPISGHRSVSWYQQTPGQGLQFLFEYFSETQRNKGNFPGRFSGRQFSNSRSEMNVSTLELGDSALYLCASSLGLVSYNEQFFGPGTRLTVL.

The chain joins TRBV7-6 to TRBJ1-2, with D possibly matching TRBD1 (6 bases). Germline lookup yields CDR1 SGHVS and CDR2 FNYEAQ. This CDR3 has 14 amino acids. With 5 bases removed from V and 7 bases from J, the gap between germline ends came to 17 bases. CDR3: CASSPGARPAGYTF. For the CDR3, the DNA is TGTGCCAGCAGCCCGGGGGCCCGCCCGGCTGGCTACACCTTC.

V usage is TRBV5-4 and J usage is TRBJ2-1, with 7 bases aligning to TRBD1. The CDR3 is 15 amino acids. Germline values: CDR1 SGHNT, CDR2 YYREEE (reference sequence). V trimming: 0 bases; J trimming: 3 bases; junction bases outside the gene matches: 3. This chain's CDR3 is CASSLEGAVYNEQFF. CDR3 nucleotides: TGTGCCAGCAGCTTGGAGGGGGCTGTCTACAATGAGCAGTTCTTC.

This clone was seen just once. J is TRBJ1-2 and V is TRBV5-1; D perhaps matches TRBD1 (5 bases). Germline CDR1 is SGHRS and CDR2 is YFSETQ. With 1 base removed from V and 5 bases from J, the gap between germline ends came to 9 bases. The CDR3 covers 13 residues. This CDR3 reads CASSLLGEYGYTF. Written as DNA, the CDR3 is TGCGCCAGCAGCTTGTTAGGGGAATATGGCTACACCTTC.

The gene calls are TRBV10-3 and TRBJ1-5; 7 nucleotides align to TRBD1. The CDR3 contains 14 residues. With 2 bases clipped from V and 5 bases from J, the junction kept 3 bases outside the gene matches. Germline CDR1 reads ENHRY; CDR2 reads SYGVKD. In DNA, the CDR3 is TGTGCCATCAGTGAGGGAACAGGGGATCAGCCCCAGCATTTT. It translates to CAISEGTGDQPQHF.

V is TRBV19 and J is TRBJ1-2; D possibly corresponds to TRBD1 (5 bases). This CDR3 region has 15 residues. Per germline, CDR1 LNHDA and CDR2 SQIVND (reference sequence). V lost 3 bases and J lost 2, with 13 bases in between. The CDR3 coding sequence is TGTGCCAGTAGTATGTCATCCAGGGACAACTATGGCTACACCTTC. This codes for CASSMSSRDNYGYTF.